The 27 T cell receptor beta chains below all came from one sample that was sequenced in a study of CD8+ T cells in alopecia areata. Treatment described: oral pan-JAK inhibitor, 5-10 mg twice daily. Sequencing templates came from extracted RNA that was reverse transcribed into cDNA. Assay: immunoSEQ multiplex PCR; the TCRdb copy retains only in-frame clones and omits some. The sample lists approximately 150,000 clones; roughly 50% were seen once. This specimen was CD4+ T cells sorted from blood, taken around week 55, from a patient treated with tofacitinib. The receptor source for this set is a human donor with alopecia areata.

The J gene is TRBJ2-6, the V gene TRBV30, with TRBD1 identical over 7 bases. The V segment lost 7 bases and the J segment 0 bases; nucleotides outside the gene matches: 9. There are 16 residues in the CDR3. Germline values: CDR1 GTSNPN, CDR2 SVGIG (reference sequence). The CDR3: CAYQDRALSGANVLTF. Written as DNA, the CDR3 is TGTGCCTACCAAGACAGGGCACTCTCTGGGGCCAACGTCCTGACTTTC.

V gene TRBV13 combines with J gene TRBJ1-6; D is undetermined. Germline V gives CDR1 PRHDT, CDR2 FYEKMQ (reference sequence). Trimming removed 7 bases from V and 6 bases from J, with 10 bases in between. The CDR3 totals 13 residues. CDR3 bases: TGTGCCAGCACCCGACACCGTAATTCACCCCTCCACTTT. Protein product: CASTRHRNSPLHF.

This clone occurred a few times. The chain has TRBV29-1 and TRBJ2-5; D remains unclear. Trimming took off 7 bases at V and 1 base at J, with 13 bases between the two ends. Germline lookup yields CDR1 SQVTM and CDR2 ANQGSEA. The CDR3 length is 13 residues. CDR3 in amino acids: CSAPFVGQETQYF. The CDR3 nucleotides are TGCAGCGCCCCGTTTGTGGGCCAAGAGACCCAGTACTTC.

The rearrangement uses TRBV4-2 and TRBJ2-7; TRBD1 agrees at 7 bases. The CDR3 spans 15 residues. Looked up from germline, CDR1 is LGHNA and CDR2 is YNFKEQ. V gave up 0 bases and J gave up 4 bases; unmatched junction bases: 6. CDR3 nucleotides: TGTGCCAGCAGCCAAGAATCCGCAGGGGGATACGAGCAGTACTTC. This translates into CASSQESAGGYEQYF.

This clone was detected a few times. The chain recombines TRBV6-1 with TRBJ1-1, with D unresolved. The germline gives CDR1 MNHNS, CDR2 SASEGT. Trimming removed 7 bases from V and 6 bases from J, with 12 bases in between. The CDR3 covers 12 residues. The CDR3 loop is CASKLLGAEAFF. Here the CDR3 DNA reads TGTGCCAGCAAGTTGCTGGGCGCTGAAGCTTTCTTT.

The chain joins TRBV6-5 to TRBJ2-7, with unresolved D. CDR1 is MNHEY, CDR2 SVGAGI, per germline. The V end lost 8 bases, the J end lost 8 bases, and 19 bases lay between the germline ends. This CDR3 is built from 13 residues. The chain's CDR3 is CASGVLAAPQQYF. Here the CDR3 DNA reads TGTGCCAGCGGTGTACTGGCCGCCCCGCAGCAGTACTTC.

The genes are TRBV30 and TRBJ2-7; D possibly corresponds to TRBD1 (6 bases). Germline-derived CDR1 and CDR2 are GTSNPN and SVGIG (reference sequence). The CDR3 is 14 amino acids. The V gene lost 3 bases and the J gene lost 7 bases, with 19 bases spanning the gap. The CDR3 nucleotides read TGTGCCTGGAGATATAGAGGGGGAAAGGGGGAGCAGTACTTC. It yields the protein CAWRYRGGKGEQYF. Full variable domain (missing parts from reference TRBV30 and TRBJ2-7): SQTIHQWPATLVQPVGSPLSLECTVEGTSNPNLYWYRQAAGRGLQLLFYSVGIGQISSEVPQNLSASRPQDRQFILSSKKLLLSDSGFYLCAWRYRGGKGEQYFGPGTRLTVT.

This clone occurred a few times. The chain combines TRBV4-1 with TRBJ2-7, with TRBD1 matching 8 bases. Germline V gene lookup returns CDR1 MGHRA and CDR2 YSYEKL. The CDR3 runs to 14 residues. Trimming removed 2 bases from V and 4 bases from J; junction bases left unmatched: 4. CDR3 nucleotides: TGCGCCAGCAGCCAACGGACAGGGAGGTACGAGCAGTACTTC. This gives the protein CASSQRTGRYEQYF.

This clone was counted a few times. The V gene is TRBV9, the J gene TRBJ2-1; 7 nucleotides line up with TRBD2. The junction had 5 bases not matched to a gene; V was cut back by 0 bases and J by 5 bases. Looked up from germline, CDR1 is SGDLS and CDR2 is YYNGEE. This CDR3 is built from 15 residues. In DNA form, the CDR3 reads TGTGCCAGCAGCGTAGAAGCGGGGCTAAACAATGAGCAGTTCTTC. This encodes CASSVEAGLNNEQFF.

The chain joins TRBV11-1 to TRBJ1-1; D may be TRBD1 (5 bases). Germline CDR1 is SGHAT and CDR2 is FQDESV (reference sequence). V lost 5 bases and J 4 bases, leaving 11 bases between the germline ends. The CDR3 sequence is 13 residues long. The CDR3 loop is CASSPRGPTEAFF. Here the CDR3 DNA reads TGTGCCAGCAGCCCCCGGGGCCCCACTGAAGCTTTCTTT. Looking up the rest from reference TRBV11-1 and TRBJ1-1 gives the full variable domain: EAEVAQSPRYKITEKSQAVAFWCDPISGHATLYWYRQILGQGPELLVQFQDESVVDDSQLPKDRFSAERLKGVDSTLKIQPAELGDSAMYLCASSPRGPTEAFFGQGTRLTVV.

This clone was detected only once. The chain carries TRBV11-1 and TRBJ2-1; the D gene could be TRBD1 or TRBD2 (5 bases each). The CDR3 spans 16 residues. V lost 2 bases and J 0 bases, leaving 11 bases between the germline ends. CDR1 and CDR2 (germline): SGHAT, FQDESV (reference sequence). The CDR3 loop is CASSLLGTGSYNEQFF. As DNA, the CDR3 is TGTGCCAGCAGCTTACTCGGGACCGGCTCCTACAATGAGCAGTTCTTC.

V is TRBV14 and J is TRBJ2-3; 8 positions match TRBD2. This CDR3 is built from 15 residues. Germline loops: CDR1 SGHDN, CDR2 FVKESK. V was pared by 2 bases and J by 1 base, with 2 bases of the junction left unmatched. DNA for the CDR3: TGTGCCAGCAGCCAAATAGCGGGGCGCACAGATACGCAGTATTTT. Encoded protein: CASSQIAGRTDTQYF.

This sequence joins TRBV30 and TRBJ2-7; D remains unclear. Trimming left V 0 bases short and J 0 bases short, with 6 bases between. Germline values: CDR1 GTSNPN, CDR2 SVGIG (reference sequence). CDR3 size: 13 residues. The DNA of the CDR3 is TGTGCCTGGAGTGTAATTTTCTCCTACGAGCAGTACTTC. It specifies CAWSVIFSYEQYF.

V gene TRBV14 combines with J gene TRBJ1-2, with 7 bases aligning to TRBD1. Per the germline V gene, CDR1 is SGHDN and CDR2 is FVKESK. V shed 4 bases, J shed 4 bases, and the junction held 6 bases outside the gene matches. There are 14 residues in the CDR3. The CDR3 reads CASSRLQGGYGYTF. CDR3 DNA: TGTGCCAGCAGCCGACTCCAGGGGGGCTATGGCTACACCTTC. Complete variable domain (other parts from reference TRBV14 and TRBJ1-2): EAGVTQFPSHSVIEKGQTVTLRCDPISGHDNLYWYRRVMGKEIKFLLHFVKESKQDESGMPNNRFLAERTGGTYSTLKVQPAELEDSGVYFCASSRLQGGYGYTFGSGTRLTVV.

The chain couples TRBV29-1 to TRBJ2-6; the match to TRBD2 covers 8 bases. Germline V gene sequence: CDR1 SQVTM, CDR2 ANQGSEA. Trimming took 7 bases from V and 4 from J; bases not matched to a gene: 6. There are 14 residues in the CDR3. CDR3 coding DNA: TGCAGCGCCGCGGGGGGCTCCGGGGCCAACGTCCTGACTTTC. Translated: CSAAGGSGANVLTF.

This clone was seen only a few times. The rearrangement links TRBV30 to TRBJ2-1, with 10 bases that match TRBD1. V shed 2 bases, J shed 8 bases, and the junction held 9 bases outside the gene matches. The CDR3 contains 15 residues. Germline CDR1 reads GTSNPN; CDR2 reads SVGIG (reference sequence). This CDR3 reads CAWSSLGQGGDEQFF. DNA of the CDR3: TGTGCCTGGAGTTCCCTAGGACAGGGGGGCGATGAGCAGTTCTTC.

This chain connects TRBV15 to TRBJ2-7, with D possibly TRBD1 on 6 matching bases. Germline-derived CDR1 and CDR2 are LNHNV and YYDKDF (reference sequence). The length of the CDR3 is 15 residues. Trimming cost V 5 bases and J 2 bases, with 16 bases left between them. CDR3: CATSLRRTDTYEQYF. The CDR3 DNA reads TGTGCCACCAGCTTAAGGAGGACAGATACCTACGAGCAGTACTTC.

The chain combines TRBV27 with TRBJ2-1; D possibly corresponds to TRBD1 (7 bases). Trimming shortened V by 0 bases and J by 3 bases, and 18 bases separated the two germline ends. Per germline, CDR1 MNHEY and CDR2 SMNVEV (reference sequence). There are 18 residues in the CDR3. The CDR3 coding sequence is TGTGCCAGCAGTTTATCGTTTTGGTGGCAGGGGGGCTACAATGAGCAGTTCTTC. This sequence encodes CASSLSFWWQGGYNEQFF.

V is TRBV25-1 and J is TRBJ1-2; 8 positions agree with TRBD1. Looked up from germline, CDR1 is MGHDK and CDR2 is SYGVNS. V trimming: 2 bases; J trimming: 8 bases; junction bases outside the gene matches: 10. The length of the CDR3 is 15 residues. The CDR3 protein is CASSESRTGGEGYTF. CDR3 bases: TGTGCCAGCAGTGAAAGTCGAACAGGGGGGGAAGGCTACACCTTC.

This clone came up many times. The chain employs TRBV30 and TRBJ1-6, with TRBD1 matching over 10 bases. The CDR3 extends over 15 amino acids. Germline CDR1 and CDR2: GTSNPN and SVGIG (reference sequence). V lost 3 bases to trimming and J lost 3 bases; unmatched junction nucleotides: 2. CDR3 residues: CAWSGTGDYNSPLHF. In DNA form, the CDR3 reads TGTGCCTGGAGCGGGACAGGGGACTATAATTCACCCCTCCACTTT.

This chain links TRBV30 with TRBJ1-6; D is possibly TRBD1 (5 bases). The V gene lost 2 bases and the J gene lost 6 bases, with 14 bases spanning the gap. Per the germline V gene, CDR1 is GTSNPN and CDR2 is SVGIG (reference sequence). This CDR3 has 15 amino acids. CDR3 sequence: CAWSRGGGINSPLHF. As DNA, the CDR3 is TGTGCCTGGAGTAGAGGCGGGGGGATTAATTCACCCCTCCACTTT. The full variable domain, completed using reference TRBV30 and TRBJ1-6, is SQTIHQWPATLVQPVGSPLSLECTVEGTSNPNLYWYRQAAGRGLQLLFYSVGIGQISSEVPQNLSASRPQDRQFILSSKKLLLSDSGFYLCAWSRGGGINSPLHFGNGTRLTVT.

The chain has TRBV15 and TRBJ2-5; D unresolved. The V gene's germline CDR1 is LNHNV and CDR2 YYDKDF (reference sequence). Trimming took 2 bases from V and 7 from J, leaving 11 bases between them. The CDR3 has 13 amino acids. This CDR3 is CATSRYGPSTQYF. DNA for the CDR3: TGTGCCACCAGCAGATACGGACCCTCGACCCAGTACTTC.

The chain employs TRBV30 and TRBJ2-7, with D possibly being TRBD2 (6 bases). Per the germline V gene, CDR1 is GTSNPN and CDR2 is SVGIG (reference sequence). This CDR3 contains 12 residues. V gave up 6 bases and J gave up 0 bases, with 9 bases separating them. CDR3 region: CACGGTSYEQYF. In nucleotides, the CDR3 is TGTGCCTGCGGGGGAACCTCCTACGAGCAGTACTTC.

The chain employs TRBV27 and TRBJ1-6; 7 positions match TRBD1. V lost 6 bases, J lost 7 bases, and 6 bases stayed unmatched. The germline CDR1 and CDR2 sequences are MNHEY and SMNVEV (reference sequence). There are 14 residues in the CDR3. The CDR3 bases are TGTGCCAGCAGGGTGGGACAGCGAAATTCACCCCTCCACTTT. This translates into CASRVGQRNSPLHF.

J is TRBJ2-5 and V is TRBV5-1; D is perhaps TRBD2 (5 bases). CDR1 and CDR2 from the germline V gene are SGHRS and YFSETQ. Between the trimmed V and J ends, which lost 0 bases and 5 bases, there was a span of 17 bases. This CDR3 spans 16 amino acids. The CDR3 loop is CASSLEAAFKGETQYF. The CDR3 DNA follows: TGCGCCAGCAGCTTGGAAGCGGCCTTCAAGGGTGAGACCCAGTACTTC.

V gene TRBV11-2 combines with J gene TRBJ2-2; D unresolved. Between the trimmed V and J ends, which lost 5 bases and 0 bases, there was a span of 10 bases. The CDR3 is 15 amino acids. Germline lookup yields CDR1 SGHAT and CDR2 FQNNGV. The CDR3 protein is CASSPRAPNTGELFF. DNA of the CDR3: TGTGCCAGCAGCCCCCGGGCCCCGAACACCGGGGAGCTGTTTTTT. Supplemented by reference TRBV11-2 and TRBJ2-2, the full variable domain reads EAGVAQSPRYKIIEKRQSVAFWCNPISGHATLYWYQQILGQGPKLLIQFQNNGVVDDSQLPKDRFSAERLKGVDSTLKIQPAKLEDSAVYLCASSPRAPNTGELFFGEGSRLTVL.

CDR3 bases: TGCAGCGCCGAATGGTCCGGGGCTGGGGCTTTCTTT. This sequence encodes CSAEWSGAGAFF. This chain links TRBV29-1 with TRBJ1-1; D is perhaps TRBD1 (5 bases). The CDR3 contains 12 residues. Germline loops: CDR1 SQVTM, CDR2 ANQGSEA. Deletions cut 7 bases from V and 11 bases from J, with 20 bases between. The full variable domain, completed using reference TRBV29-1 and TRBJ1-1, is SAVISQKPSRDICQRGTSLTIQCQVDSQVTMMFWYRQQPGQSLTLIATANQGSEATYESGFVIDKFPISRPNLTFSTLTVSNMSPEDSSIYLCSAEWSGAGAFFGQGTRLTVV.